A selection of T cell receptor beta chains follows, all from one sample in a study of shared clonotypes between healthy human individuals. The table came from immunoSEQ multiplex PCR; TCRdb's copy has only in-frame clones and leaves some out. The sample has some 2,100,000 clones; about 93% are singletons. Sequencing was done on a sample of naive CD8+ T cells from PBMCs. The receptors were sampled from a man younger than 35 in good health. Some clones in this sample may be carry-over from other donors' samples. Each CDR3 is given with its conserved first and last residue. D genes are given only for firm matches. Some rows have no size entry. The others give once, few or many, or a class for an expanded clone.

v_gene	j_gene	abundance	d_gene	CDR3nt	CDR3aa
TRBV28	TRBJ2-3	once	TRBD2	TGTGCCAGCAGTCACGGGACTAGCGGGGTTGGTTCAGATACGCAGTATTTT	CASSHGTSGVGSDTQYF
TRBV14	TRBJ1-2	.	.	TGTGCCAGCAGCCAACTCCAGGGCCCTAACTATGGCTACACCTTC	CASSQLQGPNYGYTF
TRBV29-1	TRBJ2-5	.	.	TGCAGCGTTTCGAGGGAGACCCAGTACTTC	CSVSRETQYF
TRBV6-5	TRBJ1-2	.	TRBD1	TGTGCCAGCAGTACCCGGACAGGGTTTGGCTACACCTTC	CASSTRTGFGYTF
TRBV6-6	TRBJ2-1	.	TRBD2	TGTGCCAGCAGCTCGGGACTAGCGGGAGCAGGGGAGCAGTTCTTC	CASSSGLAGAGEQFF
TRBV7-8	TRBJ2-1	.	.	TGTGCCAGCAGCCCCCCCAATCAGGGGTACAATGAGCAGTTCTTC	CASSPPNQGYNEQFF
TRBV7-2	TRBJ2-2	.	TRBD2	TGTGCCAGCAGCATACTACCGGGACTAGCGGGAGCGAACACCGGGGAGCTGTTTTTT	CASSILPGLAGANTGELFF
TRBV5-4	TRBJ2-1	.	TRBD2	TGTGCCAGCAGCTTTGTACTAGCGGGCCATGAGCAGTTCTTC	CASSFVLAGHEQFF
TRBV4-1	TRBJ1-2	.	.	TGCGCCAGCAGCCAAGATCCGGCAGGGCGATTGAAAGGCTACACCTTC	CASSQDPAGRLKGYTF
TRBV19	TRBJ2-1	.	.	TGTGCCAGTAGTATTCAGACTAGAGGGGAAAATGAGCAGTTCTTC	CASSIQTRGENEQFF
TRBV6-1	TRBJ2-7	.	.	TGTGCCAGCAGTGGGCCTACAGGTTTCTCCTACGAGCAGTACTTC	CASSGPTGFSYEQYF
TRBV7-9	TRBJ1-1	.	.	TGTGCCAGCAGCGCCGATCACACTGAAGCTTTCTTT	CASSADHTEAFF
TRBV5-1	TRBJ2-6	.	.	TGCGCCAGCAGCTTGGAACCGACAGACCTGGAGGCCAACGTCCTGACTTTC	CASSLEPTDLEANVLTF
TRBV6-5	TRBJ1-1	.	.	TGTGCCAGCAGTTACTCCCACAGGAACACTGAAGCTTTCTTT	CASSYSHRNTEAFF
TRBV29-1	TRBJ2-2	few	TRBD2	TGCAGCGCTGAACTAGCGGGAGCGCCCGGGGAGCTGTTTTTT	CSAELAGAPGELFF
TRBV15	TRBJ2-2	.	.	TGTGCCACCAGCATGATTCCGGGACCCCCGACCGGGGAGCTGTTTTTT	CATSMIPGPPTGELFF
TRBV11-3	TRBJ2-1	.	.	TGTGCCAGCGGGTGGGGGCTGGGCTATGAGCAGTTCTTC	CASGWGLGYEQFF
TRBV9	TRBJ1-3	.	.	TGTGCCAGCAGCGAGTGGGGGACCATCGATGGAAACACCATATATTTT	CASSEWGTIDGNTIYF
TRBV28	TRBJ1-1	.	.	TGTGCCAGCAGTTTAACGAACACTGAAGCTTTCTTT	CASSLTNTEAFF
TRBV6-6	TRBJ1-1	few	.	TGTGCCAGCAGCCGGAATAAGGCGAACACTGAAGCTTTCTTT	CASSRNKANTEAFF
TRBV19	TRBJ2-4	.	.	TGTGCCAGTAGTTCGGGTCCCGGATGGGACATTCAGTACTTC	CASSSGPGWDIQYF
TRBV14	TRBJ2-1	.	TRBD2	TGTGCCAGCAGCTTCAGTGGACTAGCGGGAGATCGTGAGCAGTTCTTC	CASSFSGLAGDREQFF